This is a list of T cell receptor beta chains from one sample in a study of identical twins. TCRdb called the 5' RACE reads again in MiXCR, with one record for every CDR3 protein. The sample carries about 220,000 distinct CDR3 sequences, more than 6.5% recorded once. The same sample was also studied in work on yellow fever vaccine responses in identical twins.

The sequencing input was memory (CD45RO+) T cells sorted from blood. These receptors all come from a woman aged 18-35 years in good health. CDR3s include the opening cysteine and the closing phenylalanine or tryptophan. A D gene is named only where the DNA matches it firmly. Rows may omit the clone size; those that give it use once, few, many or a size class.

cdr3_nt: TGCAGTGGTGTAAAGGGTTCTTATGGCTACACCTTC
cdr3_aa: CSGVKGSYGYTF
clone_size: few
d_call: NA
v_call: TRBV20-1
j_call: TRBJ1-2
cdr3_length: 12

cdr3_nt: TGCGCCAGCAGTATACACGGGGTTTCAGTTTCTGAAGCTTTCTTT
cdr3_aa: CASSIHGVSVSEAFF
clone_size: NA
d_call: NA
v_call: TRBV4-1
j_call: TRBJ1-1
cdr3_length: 15

cdr3_nt: TGTGCCAGCGCCGGACAGGGGGCGGGCGAGCAGTACTTC
cdr3_aa: CASAGQGAGEQYF
clone_size: few
d_call: TRBD1
v_call: TRBV2
j_call: TRBJ2-7
cdr3_length: 13

cdr3_nt: TGTGCCAGCACAGGGAATGAAAAACTGTTTTTT
cdr3_aa: CASTGNEKLFF
clone_size: few
d_call: NA
v_call: TRBV6-6
j_call: TRBJ1-4
cdr3_length: 11

cdr3_nt: TGCAGTGCTAGCGGGACAGGGGATAACTCCTACGAGCAGTACTTC
cdr3_aa: CSASGTGDNSYEQYF
clone_size: many
d_call: TRBD1
v_call: TRBV20-1
j_call: TRBJ2-7
cdr3_length: 15

cdr3_nt: TGCAGCGTTGAAGACAACCTAGGGGGCGTGAGCACAGATACGCAGTATTTT
cdr3_aa: CSVEDNLGGVSTDTQYF
clone_size: many
d_call: TRBD1
v_call: TRBV29-1
j_call: TRBJ2-3
cdr3_length: 17

cdr3_nt: TGTGCCAGCAGCTTCACACCCCTCCAAGAGACCCAGTACTTC
cdr3_aa: CASSFTPLQETQYF
clone_size: many
d_call: NA
v_call: TRBV5-5
j_call: TRBJ2-5
cdr3_length: 14

cdr3_nt: TGTGCCAGCAGCTCGTCTTTGTTAGCCAAAAACATTCAGTACTTC
cdr3_aa: CASSSSLLAKNIQYF
clone_size: few
d_call: NA
v_call: TRBV5-6
j_call: TRBJ2-4
cdr3_length: 15

cdr3_nt: TGTGCCAGCAGTCCCCCGACGGTAGAGACCCAGTACTTC
cdr3_aa: CASSPPTVETQYF
clone_size: many
d_call: NA
v_call: TRBV28
j_call: TRBJ2-5
cdr3_length: 13

cdr3_nt: TGTGCCAGCAGCAAAGGGTGGGACGGTACTGAAGCTTTCTTT
cdr3_aa: CASSKGWDGTEAFF
clone_size: few
d_call: NA
v_call: TRBV21-1
j_call: TRBJ1-1
cdr3_length: 14

cdr3_nt: TGCAGTGCTGGAGGGGATGGAAACACCATATATTTT
cdr3_aa: CSAGGDGNTIYF
clone_size: few
d_call: NA
v_call: TRBV20-1
j_call: TRBJ1-3
cdr3_length: 12

cdr3_nt: TGTGCCAGCAGTTTTTACGGGGCGAGCACAGATACGCAGTATTTT
cdr3_aa: CASSFYGASTDTQYF
clone_size: NA
d_call: NA
v_call: TRBV12-3/TRBV12-4
j_call: TRBJ2-3
cdr3_length: 15

cdr3_nt: TGTGCCAGCAGTCGACGGCGACTAGCGGACAATGAGCAGTTCTTC
cdr3_aa: CASSRRRLADNEQFF
clone_size: many
d_call: TRBD2
v_call: TRBV28
j_call: TRBJ2-1
cdr3_length: 15

cdr3_nt: TGTGCCAGCAGTTTAGGGACGACAGCCTACGAGCAGTACTTC
cdr3_aa: CASSLGTTAYEQYF
clone_size: many
d_call: NA
v_call: TRBV12-3/TRBV12-4
j_call: TRBJ2-7
cdr3_length: 14

cdr3_nt: TGCAGCGTTGACCAACGACAGGGGGCCGGAATGAACACTGAAGCTTTCTTT
cdr3_aa: CSVDQRQGAGMNTEAFF
clone_size: many
d_call: TRBD1
v_call: TRBV29-1
j_call: TRBJ1-1
cdr3_length: 17

cdr3_nt: TGTGCCAGCAGAACCAGACTAGCTTACGAGCAGTACTTC
cdr3_aa: CASRTRLAYEQYF
clone_size: many
d_call: TRBD2
v_call: TRBV27
j_call: TRBJ2-7
cdr3_length: 13

cdr3_nt: TGTGCCACCAGCAGAGGTGACAGGGGAAATGAGCAGTTCTTC
cdr3_aa: CATSRGDRGNEQFF
clone_size: many
d_call: TRBD1
v_call: TRBV15
j_call: TRBJ2-1
cdr3_length: 14

cdr3_nt: TGCGCCAGCAGTTCTACTGGCGGCGAGCAGTACTTC
cdr3_aa: CASSSTGGEQYF
clone_size: many
d_call: NA
v_call: TRBV4-1
j_call: TRBJ2-7
cdr3_length: 12

cdr3_nt: TGCAGTGCTAGAGACTCTAGCGGGGGAGACACCGGGGAGCTGTTTTTT
cdr3_aa: CSARDSSGGDTGELFF
clone_size: NA
d_call: TRBD2
v_call: TRBV20-1
j_call: TRBJ2-2
cdr3_length: 16

cdr3_nt: TGTGCCAGCACCTTAGCCCCAAACACTGAAGCTTTCTTT
cdr3_aa: CASTLAPNTEAFF
clone_size: NA
d_call: NA
v_call: TRBV7-3
j_call: TRBJ1-1
cdr3_length: 13

cdr3_nt: TGTGCCACCAGTGATCCCACCCTTACAGGTTACGAGCAGTACTTC
cdr3_aa: CATSDPTLTGYEQYF
clone_size: NA
d_call: NA
v_call: TRBV24-1
j_call: TRBJ2-7
cdr3_length: 15

cdr3_nt: TGTGCCAGCAGCCATTCCTGGGTCGGACCGGGACTAGCGGGGGGGCAAGGCACAGATACGCAGTATTTT
cdr3_aa: CASSHSWVGPGLAGGQGTDTQYF
clone_size: many
d_call: TRBD2
v_call: TRBV4-2
j_call: TRBJ2-3
cdr3_length: 23

cdr3_nt: TGTGCCTCCCCGGCGATCCAGAACACTGAAGCTTTCTTT
cdr3_aa: CASPAIQNTEAFF
clone_size: NA
d_call: NA
v_call: TRBV30
j_call: TRBJ1-1
cdr3_length: 13

cdr3_nt: TGTGCCAGCAGCCCGATCGCGTCAAACACCGGGGAGCTGTTTTTT
cdr3_aa: CASSPIASNTGELFF
clone_size: once
d_call: NA
v_call: TRBV3-1
j_call: TRBJ2-2
cdr3_length: 15

cdr3_nt: TGTGCCACCTCAGTGGCTAGCTCCTACAATGAGCAGTTCTTC
cdr3_aa: CATSVASSYNEQFF
clone_size: NA
d_call: NA
v_call: TRBV6-4
j_call: TRBJ2-1
cdr3_length: 14

cdr3_nt: TGCAGTGCTAGAGAAGGGGCGGCCCCGGGTGGTTACAATGAGCAGTTCTTC
cdr3_aa: CSAREGAAPGGYNEQFF
clone_size: NA
d_call: NA
v_call: TRBV20-1
j_call: TRBJ2-1
cdr3_length: 17

cdr3_nt: TGCAGTGCTAGCTCAGCGGGGGGGCCGCGGGGTGAGCAGTTCTTC
cdr3_aa: CSASSAGGPRGEQFF
clone_size: NA
d_call: TRBD2
v_call: TRBV20-1
j_call: TRBJ2-1
cdr3_length: 15

cdr3_nt: TGTGCCAGCAGACGCAACCTACAGGCCCCCACAGATACGCAGTATTTT
cdr3_aa: CASRRNLQAPTDTQYF
clone_size: many
d_call: NA
v_call: TRBV27
j_call: TRBJ2-3
cdr3_length: 16

cdr3_nt: TGTGCCTGGAGTGCACAAGGTGAAAAACTGTTTTTT
cdr3_aa: CAWSAQGEKLFF
clone_size: NA
d_call: NA
v_call: TRBV30
j_call: TRBJ1-4
cdr3_length: 12

cdr3_nt: TGTGCCAGCAGCCAAGGCCATACCAAGGAGACCCAGTACTTC
cdr3_aa: CASSQGHTKETQYF
clone_size: few
d_call: NA
v_call: TRBV3-1
j_call: TRBJ2-5
cdr3_length: 14

cdr3_nt: TGTGCCAGCAGTGAGCAGACTAGCGGGGCAGAACAAGAGACCCAGTACTTC
cdr3_aa: CASSEQTSGAEQETQYF
clone_size: many
d_call: TRBD2
v_call: TRBV25-1
j_call: TRBJ2-5
cdr3_length: 17

cdr3_nt: TGTGCCAGCAGTGTCGGGACAGGGACCTACGAGCAGTACTTC
cdr3_aa: CASSVGTGTYEQYF
clone_size: few
d_call: TRBD1
v_call: TRBV6-1
j_call: TRBJ2-7
cdr3_length: 14

cdr3_nt: TGTGCCAGCATAAACGCGGGAGCTTTTCGAGAGCAGTTCTTC
cdr3_aa: CASINAGAFREQFF
clone_size: many
d_call: TRBD2
v_call: TRBV28
j_call: TRBJ2-1
cdr3_length: 14

cdr3_nt: TGCGCCAGCAGCGAGGGGTTATACGAGCAGTACTTC
cdr3_aa: CASSEGLYEQYF
clone_size: NA
d_call: NA
v_call: TRBV5-1
j_call: TRBJ2-7
cdr3_length: 12

cdr3_nt: TGCGCCAGCAGCCCCCGACAGCGGATGGGCACTGAAGCTTTCTTT
cdr3_aa: CASSPRQRMGTEAFF
clone_size: NA
d_call: NA
v_call: TRBV5-1
j_call: TRBJ1-1
cdr3_length: 15

cdr3_nt: TGTGCCAGCAGCCAAGTTAGCACCACAGATACGCAGTATTTT
cdr3_aa: CASSQVSTTDTQYF
clone_size: few
d_call: NA
v_call: TRBV4-2
j_call: TRBJ2-3
cdr3_length: 14

cdr3_nt: TGCAGTGCTCGGACAGACCTTAGCAATCAGCCCCAGCATTTT
cdr3_aa: CSARTDLSNQPQHF
clone_size: few
d_call: NA
v_call: TRBV20-1
j_call: TRBJ1-5
cdr3_length: 14

cdr3_nt: TGTGCCAGCACCGTACTTCTAAGCGGAAACAATGAGCAGTTCTTC
cdr3_aa: CASTVLLSGNNEQFF
clone_size: few
d_call: NA
v_call: TRBV6-2/TRBV6-3
j_call: TRBJ2-1
cdr3_length: 15

cdr3_nt: TGTGCCAGCAGCCTTGAACAATACGAGCAGTACTTC
cdr3_aa: CASSLEQYEQYF
clone_size: NA
d_call: NA
v_call: TRBV11-2
j_call: TRBJ2-7
cdr3_length: 12

cdr3_nt: TGTGCCAGCAGCTTAGCCCCGGGACTACTATACAATGAGCAGTTCTTC
cdr3_aa: CASSLAPGLLYNEQFF
clone_size: many
d_call: TRBD2
v_call: TRBV7-2
j_call: TRBJ2-1
cdr3_length: 16

cdr3_nt: TGTGCCAGCAGTGGACTAGCGGGGAAGGGAGAGACCCAGTACTTC
cdr3_aa: CASSGLAGKGETQYF
clone_size: many
d_call: TRBD2
v_call: TRBV28
j_call: TRBJ2-5
cdr3_length: 15

cdr3_nt: TGTGCCAGCAGCTTTCTGGGCTATAATTCACCCCTCCACTTT
cdr3_aa: CASSFLGYNSPLHF
clone_size: many
d_call: NA
v_call: TRBV7-2
j_call: TRBJ1-6
cdr3_length: 14

cdr3_nt: TGTGCCAGCAGCGCCCTTACGGGTACGCAGTATTTT
cdr3_aa: CASSALTGTQYF
clone_size: NA
d_call: NA
v_call: TRBV3-1
j_call: TRBJ2-3
cdr3_length: 12

cdr3_nt: TGTGCCAGCGGCCCCGGACAGAAGATGACCTACGAGCAGTACTTC
cdr3_aa: CASGPGQKMTYEQYF
clone_size: NA
d_call: NA
v_call: TRBV5-6
j_call: TRBJ2-7
cdr3_length: 15

cdr3_nt: TGTGCCAGCAGTTTACTACTTAACACCGGGGAGCTGTTTTTT
cdr3_aa: CASSLLLNTGELFF
clone_size: NA
d_call: NA
v_call: TRBV28
j_call: TRBJ2-2
cdr3_length: 14

cdr3_nt: TGTGCCAGCAGATCCCCCACGGGACAGGGTCACTTC
cdr3_aa: CASRSPTGQGHF
clone_size: few
d_call: TRBD1
v_call: TRBV6-5
j_call: TRBJ2-7
cdr3_length: 12

cdr3_nt: TGTGCCCTCAGACCTGCTGGGGGCGATTCCAATGAGCAGTTCTTC
cdr3_aa: CALRPAGGDSNEQFF
clone_size: many
d_call: NA
v_call: TRBV28
j_call: TRBJ2-1
cdr3_length: 15

cdr3_nt: TGTGCCAGCACCCATTTTTCCTCCAACACTGAAGCTTTCTTT
cdr3_aa: CASTHFSSNTEAFF
clone_size: NA
d_call: NA
v_call: TRBV14
j_call: TRBJ1-1
cdr3_length: 14

cdr3_nt: TGTGCCACCAGCAGAGGAGCCGCCCCTAACTCCTACGAGCAGTACTTC
cdr3_aa: CATSRGAAPNSYEQYF
clone_size: many
d_call: NA
v_call: TRBV15
j_call: TRBJ2-7
cdr3_length: 16

cdr3_nt: TGTGCCAGCAGCTTAGGTCCGACTCGTTACACCGGGGAGCTGTTTTTT
cdr3_aa: CASSLGPTRYTGELFF
clone_size: NA
d_call: NA
v_call: TRBV11-2
j_call: TRBJ2-2
cdr3_length: 16

cdr3_nt: TGTGCCAGCAGCGCTCGACAGGGGGCAGACGAGCAGTACTTC
cdr3_aa: CASSARQGADEQYF
clone_size: many
d_call: TRBD1
v_call: TRBV12-3/TRBV12-4
j_call: TRBJ2-7
cdr3_length: 14

cdr3_nt: TGTGCCAGCAGAGACACCGGGACAGGGTCATACGAGCAGTACTTC
cdr3_aa: CASRDTGTGSYEQYF
clone_size: NA
d_call: TRBD1
v_call: TRBV6-2/TRBV6-3
j_call: TRBJ2-7
cdr3_length: 15

cdr3_nt: TGCAGTGCTACCAGGTCGGGCGAGCAGTACTTC
cdr3_aa: CSATRSGEQYF
clone_size: few
d_call: NA
v_call: TRBV20-1
j_call: TRBJ2-7
cdr3_length: 11